Given below is one T cell receptor (beta chain) in context. Which antigen it targets is not known. The data were produced on an Illumina HiSeq 2000. TCR beta cDNA libraries were prepared using 5'RACE template switching, which introduced a universal primer site and unique molecular identifiers. cDNA synthesis was primed from the TCR beta constant segment and was followed by two successive PCR amplification steps. In the authors' own workflow: Reads were demultiplexed and grouped by UMI with MIGEC, and clonotypes were assembled and quantified with MiTCR. Only TCR cDNA sequences supported by at least two reads were kept to exclude erroneous sequences. The tcR package was used for downstream repertoire analysis, and clonotypes were matched across fractions by CDR3 nucleotide sequence plus V segment. VDJmatch was used to annotate antigen specificity against VDJdb, with one amino acid substitution in CDR3 permitted. TCRdb reprocessed the reads, so every CDR3 protein sequence counts as one entry and DNA is not shown. Here the V and J calls rest on TCRdb's processing, not on the authors' analysis. The sample has approximately 460,000 distinct CDR3 sequences on record. The ten largest make up approximately 6.8% of the sample.

The source of the sample is a study of T cells expressing NK-cell markers (dated by TCRdb to 2020 to 2022). A note on the overall study: In sorted CD3+CD56+NKG2C+, CD3+CD56+NKG2C- and CD3+CD56-NKG2C+ T-cell subsets from several donors, TCR beta-chain repertoires were profiled. Randomly selected healthy volunteers, three men and five women, were used as the eight sequenced donors. Sequencing of the libraries produced 2 x 150 bp reads on Illumina HiSeq 2000/2500, MiSeq or NextSeq. Among the eight sequenced donors, seven were HCMV-seropositive and one was HCMV-seronegative.

To determine HCMV serostatus, a commercial ELISA kit was used to detect HCMV-specific IgG in serum. Peripheral blood mononuclear cells were isolated from blood by Ficoll density gradient centrifugation. The CDR3 goes from the cysteine to the phenylalanine over 11 residues. No DNA has been recorded. CDR1 LNHDA and CDR2 SQIVND are derived from the germline V gene (reference sequence). Broad study findings and their caveats: In six donors, the dominant CD3+CD56+NKG2C+ clonotypes ranked among the top 10 CD8+ clonotypes, making up roughly 1.0-7.5% of CD8+ T cells. Those dominant clonotypes were again the most abundant among CD3+CD56-NKG2C+ cells in a handful of donors, at about 28.3-65%. Whether the expanded NKG2C-expressing T cell clones were specific for HCMV antigens was left unclear.

The TCR comes from a woman between 18 and 69 years old in good health. The sequence joins TRBV19 to TRBJ2-1. Material: blood T cells: a sorted CD56 or NKG2C T cell subset, CD4+ or CD8+ T cells, or bulk PBMC T cells (not recorded which). The CDR3 region: CASSIGPVWVF.